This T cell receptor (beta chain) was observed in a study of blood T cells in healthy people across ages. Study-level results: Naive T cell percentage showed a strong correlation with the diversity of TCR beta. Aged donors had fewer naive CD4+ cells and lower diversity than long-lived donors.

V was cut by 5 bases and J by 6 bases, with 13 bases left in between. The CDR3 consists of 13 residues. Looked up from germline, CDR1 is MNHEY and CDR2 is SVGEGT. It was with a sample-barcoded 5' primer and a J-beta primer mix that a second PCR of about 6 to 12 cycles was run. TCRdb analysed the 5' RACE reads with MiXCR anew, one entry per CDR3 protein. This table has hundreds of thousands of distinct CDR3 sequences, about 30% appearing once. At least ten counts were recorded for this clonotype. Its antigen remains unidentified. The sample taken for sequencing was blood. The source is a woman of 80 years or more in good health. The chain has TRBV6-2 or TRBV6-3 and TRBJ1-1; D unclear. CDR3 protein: CASSNTELAEAFF. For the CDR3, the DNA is TGTGCCAGCAGTAACACAGAATTGGCTGAAGCTTTCTTT.